This T cell receptor beta chain was profiled in a study of blood T cell repertoires in COVID-19. Turning to the study itself: Sites across the United States, Italy and Spain contributed samples from acute and convalescent COVID-19. Sources were T cells, B-cell-depleted T cells, or PBMCs; the material itself was cDNA or gDNA.

Methods used by the authors: Amplification from reference gene primers served as the basis for estimated nucleated cell counts. Data came from immunoSEQ multiplex PCR; TCRdb stores just in-frame clones and leaves some out. V and J calls and clone size are as listed in that table; D and trimming were resolved from the DNA. The sample contains about 120,000 clones, approximately 77% of which appear only once. The length of the CDR3 is 16 residues. CDR1 and CDR2 (germline): SGDLS, YYNGEE. Deletions cut 1 base from V and 6 bases from J, with 20 bases between. The TCR sequence derives from a human donor in a cohort sampled during active COVID-19. Sequenced material: peripheral blood. The rearrangement uses TRBV9 and TRBJ2-7; unclear D gene. Here the CDR3 reads CASSVKRHRCSTEQYF. CDR3 DNA sequence: TGTGCCAGCAGCGTAAAGAGACACCGGTGTTCGACCGAGCAGTACTTC.